Given below is one TCR beta chain in context. Its antigen is unknown. These data originate in a study of CD8 T cells in Susac syndrome. Sequencing targeted TCR beta in T cells from blood (CD8+ and CD4+). V was trimmed by 6 bases and J by 3 bases, leaving 12 bases between them. The length of the CDR3 is 14 residues. Germline V gene data show CDR1 as SEHNR and CDR2 as FQNEAQ (reference sequence). Roughly 0.45 to 1 ug RNA was reverse transcribed with random hexamers. Amplification of TCR beta CDR3 spanned 54 Vbeta and 13 Jbeta via immunoSEQ multiplex PCR. TCRdb re-derived calls from the immunoSEQ multiplex PCR reads in MiXCR, one entry per CDR3 protein. This sample carries more than 90,000 distinct CDR3 sequences, more than 85% of them seen once, and the ten largest clones take 0.093%. Study conclusions and caveats: TCR sequencing and HLA analysis covered a relatively small number of individuals.

The receptor was isolated from a human donor with multiple sclerosis. The sequencing sample was made of CD4+ T cells from PBMCs. The gene calls are TRBV7-9 and TRBJ1-3; unclear D gene. The CDR3 region is CASRSRTGGNTIYF. The CDR3 DNA reads as TGTGCCAGCAGGTCCCGGACGGGTGGAAACACCATATATTTT.